The 5 T cell receptor beta chains given below trace back to one sample, sequenced in a study of CXCR3-negative and CXCR3-positive naive CD8 T cells. Study-level points and caveats: TRB CDR3 hydrophobicity was greater in CXCR3-positive naive cells than in CXCR3-negative naive cells.

With UMI labels, 5' RACE was used to prepare the TRB cDNA libraries. TCRdb reprocessed the 5' RACE reads and keeps a single row for each CDR3 protein, giving no DNA. The listing records some 50,000 distinct CDR3 sequences. Their recognized antigens are unknown. The sequencing input was naive CXCR3+ CD8+ T cells from blood. Specified subset: CD45RO-CCR7+CD27+CD95- naive CD8+ T cells expressing CXCR3 (TNR3+). The source is a human donor in good health. Some clones in this sample may be carry-over from other donors' samples.

The genes are TRBV28 and TRBJ2-1; TCRdb reports TRBD1, a call that lacks DNA to check it against. CDR3 length equals 13 residues. The germline V gene encodes CDR1 MDHEN and CDR2 SYDVKM. CDR3 amino acids: CASSSHRVGEQFF.

This chain links TRBV12-3 or TRBV12-4 with TRBJ2-1; the D call from TCRdb, TRBD2, cannot be confirmed without DNA. The CDR3 sequence is 16 residues long. CDR3 amino acids: CASSYGLPSSYNEQFF.

The V and J genes are TRBV20-1 and TRBJ2-7. Germline lookup yields CDR1 DFQATT and CDR2 SNEGSKA (reference sequence). This CDR3 is built from 12 residues. This chain's CDR3 is CSARLGNHEQYF.

This chain uses TRBV4-3 with TRBJ2-2. The CDR3 runs 12 residues. The germline V gene encodes CDR1 LGHNA and CDR2 YSLEER. The CDR3 reads CASSRVTGELFF.

The chain couples TRBV9 to TRBJ1-2; without DNA, the TCRdb call of TRBD1 cannot be checked. This CDR3 comprises 17 residues. Looked up from germline, CDR1 is SGDLS and CDR2 is YYNGEE. CDR3 residues: CASSVKGGGRTDYGYTF.